This is a list of T cell receptor beta chains from one sample in a study of OX40 agonist ivuxolimab in advanced cancers. Profiling relied on immunoSEQ multiplex PCR, and the TCRdb table lists in-frame clones only, not all of them. The top ten clones hold approximately 16% of a sample with nearly 20,000 clones, about 86% of them seen once. The specimen comprised CD4+ or CD8+ T cells sorted from blood, sampled in a trial of the OX40 agonist ivuxolimab. Every receptor here comes from an adult with an advanced solid tumor such as melanoma, head and neck, liver or kidney cancer. Both conserved end residues are part of each CDR3. Each record gives: clone size, D gene, V gene, J gene, CDR3 DNA, CDR3 protein. The D gene is left open where the match is weak. Clone size, where shown, is once, few, many, or a class for clones that have expanded.

NA	NA	TRBV7-3	TRBJ2-2	TGTGCCAGCAGCTTGGCGCTCACCGGGGAGCTGTTTTTT	CASSLALTGELFF
NA	NA	TRBV7-2	TRBJ2-3	TGTGCCAGCAGCCCCCGGGCGGGAGATACGCAGTATTTT	CASSPRAGDTQYF
NA	NA	TRBV5-5	TRBJ2-7	TGTGCCAGCAGCTTTATCGTGGGCCGAACCTACGAGCAGTACTTC	CASSFIVGRTYEQYF
NA	NA	TRBV27	TRBJ1-2	TGTGCCAGCAGTCCTACCGTGGGGTATGGCTACACCTTC	CASSPTVGYGYTF
NA	TRBD2	TRBV10-3	TRBJ2-1	TGTGCCATCAGAAGCGGACTAGCGGGCAGCTCCTACAATGAGCAGTTCTTC	CAIRSGLAGSSYNEQFF
NA	NA	TRBV7-9	TRBJ2-7	TGTGCCAGCAGCTCCTTTACCGGCCCCTACGAGCAGTACTTC	CASSSFTGPYEQYF
NA	NA	TRBV5-1	TRBJ2-7	TGCGCCAGCACCCCCCTTACATCCTACGAGCAGTACTTC	CASTPLTSYEQYF
NA	NA	TRBV4-3	TRBJ2-6	TGCGCCAGCAGCCCCAACTCTGGGGCCAACGTCCTGACTTTC	CASSPNSGANVLTF
NA	NA	TRBV10-3	TRBJ1-2	TGTGCCATCAGCAGTGATGGTCAGGGAGGGAACTATGGCTACACCTTC	CAISSDGQGGNYGYTF
NA	NA	TRBV5-6	TRBJ2-7	TGTGCCAGCAGCCTGCTGGACAACTCCTACGAGCAGTACTTC	CASSLLDNSYEQYF
few	NA	TRBV11-2	TRBJ2-5	TGTGCCAGCAGCCCATCGATGTACCAAGAGACCCAGTACTTC	CASSPSMYQETQYF
few	TRBD1	TRBV11-2	TRBJ1-1	TGTGCCAGCAGCTTAGACAGGGACAGGGGGGACACTGAAGCTTTCTTT	CASSLDRDRGDTEAFF
NA	NA	TRBV5-4	TRBJ1-4	TGTGCCAGCAGCTTGGGAGGGAGGGCTAATGAAAAACTGTTTTTT	CASSLGGRANEKLFF
NA	TRBD2	TRBV7-3	TRBJ2-1	TGTGCCAGCAGCCTAGGGCGGGAAAGCGGGGGGGCCGCCTACAATGAGCAGTTCTTC	CASSLGRESGGAAYNEQFF
once	NA	TRBV19	TRBJ2-5	TGTGCCAGTAACCAGGGTCGGCCGCAAGAGACCCAGTACTTC	CASNQGRPQETQYF
NA	TRBD2	TRBV4-2	TRBJ2-1	TGTGCCAGCAGCAATAGCGGGGGGCCTGGTGAGCAGTTCTTC	CASSNSGGPGEQFF
NA	NA	TRBV4-1	TRBJ2-2	TGCGCCAGCAGCCTCATTGCGGGCGACACCGGGGAGCTGTTTTTT	CASSLIAGDTGELFF
NA	NA	TRBV10-3	TRBJ1-2	TGTGCCATCGGGGACATAAACTATGGCTACACCTTC	CAIGDINYGYTF
NA	NA	TRBV30	TRBJ1-2	TGTGCCTGGAGTCGCGACAGGTCGGACTATGGCTACACCTTC	CAWSRDRSDYGYTF
NA	NA	TRBV2	TRBJ1-1	TGTGCCAGCAGGGCACAGTGGAACACTGAAGCTTTCTTT	CASRAQWNTEAFF
NA	TRBD1	TRBV18	TRBJ1-2	TGTGCCAGCTCACCCGAAGGACAGGGCACTAGCTACACCTTC	CASSPEGQGTSYTF
NA	NA	TRBV30	TRBJ1-4	TGTGCCTGGAGTCTCAATCCAGGTCGTAATGAAAAACTGTTTTTT	CAWSLNPGRNEKLFF
NA	NA	TRBV2	TRBJ1-2	TGTGCCAGCAATTCCCATGGGGGGATAGGCTACACCTTC	CASNSHGGIGYTF
NA	TRBD1	TRBV7-6	TRBJ2-2	TGTGCCAGCAGCCTGCGACAGGGGGTGAACACCGGGGAGCTGTTTTTT	CASSLRQGVNTGELFF